This TCR beta chain is from a study of neurological immune-mediated disorders. Points from the study as a whole: The multiple sclerosis repertoire cluster had no association with any clinical or MRI feature. One cluster of related CDR3 sequences contained, by phylogenetic grouping, the repertoires of 18 of 34 multiple sclerosis patients and formed a possible signature.

The CDR3 length is 15 residues. The germline gives CDR1 SGHRS, CDR2 YFSETQ. The V end was cut by 2 bases, the J end by 0 bases, with 11 bases between. This clonotype came up many times. Its antigen is not known. The making of cDNA relied on 5'RACE with 10-nucleotide random UMIs. Each CDR3 protein is one row after TCRdb ran MiXCR on the 5' RACE reads. Of approximately 74,000 distinct CDR3 sequences listed, around 5.5% were seen once; the top ten hold 6% to 9.5%. The source is a man between 18 and 29 years old with multiple sclerosis. Material: PBMCs. The V and J genes are TRBV5-1 and TRBJ1-1, with D hard to call. In DNA form, the CDR3 reads TGCGCCAGCAGCTTCTTGACTGCAATGAACACTGAAGCTTTCTTT. Translation: CASSFLTAMNTEAFF. The complete variable domain, with remaining parts taken from reference TRBV5-1 and TRBJ1-1, reads KAGVTQTPRYLIKTRGQQVTLSCSPISGHRSVSWYQQTPGQGLQFLFEYFSETQRNKGNFPGRFSGRQFSNSRSEMNVSTLELGDSALYLCASSFLTAMNTEAFFGQGTRLTVV.